Listed below are T cell receptor beta chains from one sample, sequenced in a study of shared clonotypes between healthy human individuals. Measured with immunoSEQ multiplex PCR; TCRdb has only the in-frame clones, and not every one. The table records some 200,000 clones, 90% to 95% of them present only once. Sequencing was performed on naive CD4+ T cells sorted from blood. Receptor source: a woman in her twenties or thirties in good health. Both conserved end residues are part of each CDR3. The D gene is left open where the match is weak. Rows give clone size only sometimes, using once, few, many, or a class for an expanded clone.

clone_size,j_call,v_call,d_call,cdr3_aa,cdr3_nt
.,TRBJ2-7,TRBV18,TRBD1,CASSPPGTGVLYEQYF,TGTGCCAGCTCACCACCCGGGACAGGAGTTCTCTACGAGCAGTACTTC
once,TRBJ2-5,TRBV13,.,CASTKTGTQETQYF,TGTGCCAGCACTAAAACAGGGACCCAAGAGACCCAGTACTTC
.,TRBJ1-4,TRBV19,TRBD1,CASNEQGAVSKLFF,TGTGCCAGTAACGAACAGGGGGCGGTCTCAAAACTGTTTTTT
.,TRBJ2-1,TRBV29-1,TRBD1,CSVVQGALYNEQFF,TGCAGCGTCGTACAGGGGGCCCTCTACAATGAGCAGTTCTTC
.,TRBJ2-1,TRBV7-9,.,CASSPSQGEQFF,TGTGCCAGCAGCCCGTCGCAGGGGGAGCAGTTCTTC
.,TRBJ1-1,TRBV7-2,.,CASSLRGGEAFF,TGTGCCAGCAGCCTCCGGGGAGGCGAAGCTTTCTTT
.,TRBJ1-2,TRBV19,.,CASSNLQGSGYTF,TGTGCCAGTAGTAACCTACAGGGAAGTGGCTACACCTTC
.,TRBJ2-7,TRBV18,.,CASSPTVGTYEQYF,TGTGCCAGCTCACCGACAGTAGGAACCTACGAGCAGTACTTC
.,TRBJ2-7,TRBV2,.,CASSVLVAGEQYF,TGTGCCAGCAGTGTATTAGTTGCTGGCGAGCAGTACTTC
few,TRBJ2-7,TRBV6-1,.,CASSERGKEGRSYEQYF,TGTGCCAGCAGTGAAAGGGGAAAGGAAGGGAGATCCTACGAGCAGTACTTC
.,TRBJ2-1,TRBV2,TRBD1,CASRPGQGGNEQFF,TGTGCCAGCAGGCCGGGACAGGGGGGCAATGAGCAGTTCTTC
once,TRBJ2-7,TRBV6-6,TRBD2,CASRTSGSPHEQYF,TGTGCCAGCAGGACTAGCGGGAGTCCACACGAGCAGTACTTC
.,TRBJ2-1,TRBV7-2,.,CASSLVGQNQQTQFF,TGTGCCAGCAGCTTAGTCGGACAGAACCAGCAGACGCAGTTCTTC